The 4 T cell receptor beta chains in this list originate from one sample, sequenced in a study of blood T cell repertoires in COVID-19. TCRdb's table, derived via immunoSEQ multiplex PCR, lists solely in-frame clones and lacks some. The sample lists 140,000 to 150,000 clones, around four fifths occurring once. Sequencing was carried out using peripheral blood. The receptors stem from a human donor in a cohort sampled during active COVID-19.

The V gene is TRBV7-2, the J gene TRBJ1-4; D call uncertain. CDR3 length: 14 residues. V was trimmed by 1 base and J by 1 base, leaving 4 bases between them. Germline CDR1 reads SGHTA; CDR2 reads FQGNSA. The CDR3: CASSLDQTNEKLFF. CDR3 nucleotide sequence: TGTGCCAGCAGCTTAGATCAAACTAATGAAAAACTGTTTTTT.

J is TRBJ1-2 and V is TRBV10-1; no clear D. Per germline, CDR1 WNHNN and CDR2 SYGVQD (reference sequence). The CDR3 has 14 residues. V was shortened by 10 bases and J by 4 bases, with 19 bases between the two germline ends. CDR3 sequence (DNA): TGCGCCAATCCGCGGGGAGGGCAATGCTATGGCTACACCTTC. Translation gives CANPRGGQCYGYTF.

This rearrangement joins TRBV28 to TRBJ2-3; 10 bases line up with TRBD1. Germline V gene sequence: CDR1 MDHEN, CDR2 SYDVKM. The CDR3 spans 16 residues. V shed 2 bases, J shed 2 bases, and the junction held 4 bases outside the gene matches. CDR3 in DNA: TGTGCCAGCAGTTTAGAGACAGGGGGCTTCACAGATACGCAGTATTTT. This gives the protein CASSLETGGFTDTQYF. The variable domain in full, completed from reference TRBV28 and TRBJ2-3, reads DVKVTQSSRYLVKRTGEKVFLECVQDMDHENMFWYRQDPGLGLRLIYFSYDVKMKEKGDIPEGYSVSREKKERFSLILESASTNQTSMYLCASSLETGGFTDTQYFGPGTRLTVL.

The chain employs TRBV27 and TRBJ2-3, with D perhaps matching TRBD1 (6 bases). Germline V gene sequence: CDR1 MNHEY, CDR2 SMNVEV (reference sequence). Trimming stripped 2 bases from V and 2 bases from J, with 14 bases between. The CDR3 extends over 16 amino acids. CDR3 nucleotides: TGTGCCAGCAGTTTAAATCCGACAGGTTTCACAGATACGCAGTATTTT. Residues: CASSLNPTGFTDTQYF.